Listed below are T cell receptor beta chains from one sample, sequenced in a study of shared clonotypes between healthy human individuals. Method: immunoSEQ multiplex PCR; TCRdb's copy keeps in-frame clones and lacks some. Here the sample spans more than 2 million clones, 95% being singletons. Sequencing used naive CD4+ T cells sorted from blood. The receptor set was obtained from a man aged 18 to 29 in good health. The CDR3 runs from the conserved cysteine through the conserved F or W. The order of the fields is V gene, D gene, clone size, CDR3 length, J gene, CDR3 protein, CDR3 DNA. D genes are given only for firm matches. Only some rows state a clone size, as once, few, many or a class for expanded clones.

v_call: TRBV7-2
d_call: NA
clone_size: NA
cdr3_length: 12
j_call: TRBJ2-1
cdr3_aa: CASSHGAGEQFF
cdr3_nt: TGTGCCAGCAGCCATGGGGCGGGTGAGCAGTTCTTC

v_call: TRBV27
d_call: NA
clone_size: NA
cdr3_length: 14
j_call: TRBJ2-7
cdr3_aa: CASSLYRGSYEQYF
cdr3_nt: TGTGCCAGCAGTTTATATCGGGGGTCCTACGAGCAGTACTTC

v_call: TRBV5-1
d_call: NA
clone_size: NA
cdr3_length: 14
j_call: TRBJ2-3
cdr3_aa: CASSRDFRTDTQYF
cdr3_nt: TGCGCCAGCAGTCGGGACTTCCGCACAGATACGCAGTATTTT

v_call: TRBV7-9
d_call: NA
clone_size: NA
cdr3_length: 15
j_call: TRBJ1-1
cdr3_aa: CASSSPGHSNTEAFF
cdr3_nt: TGTGCCAGCAGCTCCCCGGGACACTCGAACACTGAAGCTTTCTTT

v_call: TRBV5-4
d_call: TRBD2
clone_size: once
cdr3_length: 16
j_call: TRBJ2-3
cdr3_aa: CAYAGTSGGITDTQYF
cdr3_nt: TGTGCCTACGCAGGGACTAGCGGGGGCATAACAGATACGCAGTATTTT

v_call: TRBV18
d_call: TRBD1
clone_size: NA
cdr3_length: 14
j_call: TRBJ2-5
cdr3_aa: CASSQGALEETQYF
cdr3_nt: TGTGCCAGCTCACAGGGGGCCCTAGAGGAGACCCAGTACTTC

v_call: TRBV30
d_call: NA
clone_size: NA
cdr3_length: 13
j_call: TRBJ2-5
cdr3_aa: CAWSLGVGETQYF
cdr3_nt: TGTGCCTGGAGTTTGGGGGTGGGAGAGACCCAGTACTTC

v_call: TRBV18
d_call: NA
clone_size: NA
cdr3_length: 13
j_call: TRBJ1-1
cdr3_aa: CASSPPGRTEAFF
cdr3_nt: TGTGCCAGCTCACCTCCGGGTCGGACGGAAGCTTTCTTT

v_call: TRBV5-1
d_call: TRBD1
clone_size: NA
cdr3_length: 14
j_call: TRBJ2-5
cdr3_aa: CASSFGQGQETQYF
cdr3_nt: TGCGCCAGCAGCTTCGGACAGGGGCAAGAGACCCAGTACTTC

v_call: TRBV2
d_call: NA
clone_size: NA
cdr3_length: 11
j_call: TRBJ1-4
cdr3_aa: CASSVGGRLFF
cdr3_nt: TGTGCCAGCAGTGTGGGTGGACGACTGTTTTTT

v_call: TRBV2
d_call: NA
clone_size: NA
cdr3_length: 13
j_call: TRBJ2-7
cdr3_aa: CASSTVHAYEQYF
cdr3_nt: TGTGCCAGCAGCACAGTTCACGCCTACGAGCAGTACTTC

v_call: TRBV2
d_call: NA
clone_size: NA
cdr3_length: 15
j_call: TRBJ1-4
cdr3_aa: CASIPGSSTNEKLFF
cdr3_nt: TGTGCCAGCATCCCAGGTAGCTCAACTAATGAAAAACTGTTTTTT

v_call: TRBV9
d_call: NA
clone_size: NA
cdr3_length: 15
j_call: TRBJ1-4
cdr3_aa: CASCRDGGHGEKLFF
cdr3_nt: TGTGCCAGCTGCCGCGATGGGGGTCATGGTGAAAAACTGTTTTTT

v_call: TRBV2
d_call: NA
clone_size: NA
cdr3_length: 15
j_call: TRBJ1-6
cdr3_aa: CASSGPGLGNSPFHF
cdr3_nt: TGTGCCAGCAGTGGTCCGGGGCTGGGTAATTCACCCTTCCACTTT

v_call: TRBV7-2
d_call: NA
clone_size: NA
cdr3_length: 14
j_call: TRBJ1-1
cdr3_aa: CASGLGRVNTEAFF
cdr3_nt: TGTGCCAGCGGACTGGGGCGGGTGAACACTGAAGCTTTCTTT

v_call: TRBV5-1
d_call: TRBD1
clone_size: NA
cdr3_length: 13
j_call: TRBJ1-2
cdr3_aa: CASSPLTGDGYTF
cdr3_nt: TGCGCCAGCAGCCCGCTCACAGGGGATGGCTACACCTTC

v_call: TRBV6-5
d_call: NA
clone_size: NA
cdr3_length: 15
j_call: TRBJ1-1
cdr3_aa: CASSYSARVGTEAFF
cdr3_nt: TGTGCCAGCAGTTACTCTGCCAGGGTTGGAACTGAAGCTTTCTTT

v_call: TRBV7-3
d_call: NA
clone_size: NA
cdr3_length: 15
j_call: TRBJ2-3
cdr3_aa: CASSLTDSRLDTQYF
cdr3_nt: TGTGCCAGCAGCTTAACGGACAGTCGTTTAGATACGCAGTATTTT

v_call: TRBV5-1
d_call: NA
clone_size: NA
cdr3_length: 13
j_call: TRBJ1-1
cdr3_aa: CASTKGGNTEAFF
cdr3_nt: TGCGCCAGCACCAAAGGCGGGAACACTGAAGCTTTCTTT

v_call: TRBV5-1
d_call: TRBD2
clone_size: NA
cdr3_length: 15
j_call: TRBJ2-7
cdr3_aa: CASSRSASGAYEQYF
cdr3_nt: TGCGCCAGCAGCCGGTCGGCTAGCGGGGCCTACGAGCAGTACTTC

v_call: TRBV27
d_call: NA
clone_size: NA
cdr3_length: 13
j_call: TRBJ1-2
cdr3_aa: CASSLQVNYGYTF
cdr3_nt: TGTGCCAGCAGCCTACAAGTTAACTATGGCTACACCTTC

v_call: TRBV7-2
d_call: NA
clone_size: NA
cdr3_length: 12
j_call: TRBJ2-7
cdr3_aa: CASSRSSYEQYF
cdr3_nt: TGTGCCAGCAGCCGTAGCTCCTACGAGCAGTACTTC

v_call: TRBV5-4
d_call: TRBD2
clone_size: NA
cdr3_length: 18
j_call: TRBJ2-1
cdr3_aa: CASSLAGGGGGAYNEQFF
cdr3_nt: TGTGCCAGCAGCTTGGCTGGGGGGGGAGGAGGCGCCTACAATGAGCAGTTCTTC

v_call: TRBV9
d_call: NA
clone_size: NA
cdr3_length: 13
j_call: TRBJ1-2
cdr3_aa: CASSVGTDYGYTF
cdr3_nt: TGTGCCAGCAGCGTAGGGACAGACTATGGCTACACCTTC

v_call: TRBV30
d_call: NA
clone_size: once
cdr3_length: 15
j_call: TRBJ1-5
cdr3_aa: CAWSVRRGGNQPQHF
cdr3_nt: TGTGCCTGGAGTGTACGAAGGGGCGGCAATCAGCCCCAGCATTTT